Following are 18 T cell receptor beta chains from one sample sequenced in a study of cytomegalovirus exposure and HLA in healthy donors. With 60 Vbeta and 13 Jbeta primers, the PCR was carried out. The repertoire was sequenced with immunoSEQ multiplex PCR; TCRdb's copy has only in-frame clones and lacks some. The repertoire consists of 40,000 to 55,000 clones, with under 75% occurring once and the leading ten covering roughly 6%. Sequences were obtained from PBMCs. These receptors came from a man aged 25 to 40 in good health and CMV-seronegative.

The CDR3, as DNA: TGTGCCACCAGCAGAGATCGGGACAGGGGGCCCTACGAGCAGTACTTC. Translation gives CATSRDRDRGPYEQYF. The J gene is TRBJ2-7, the V gene TRBV15, with 12 bases lining up with TRBD1. V gave up 0 bases and J gave up 2 bases; unmatched junction bases: 2. Germline-derived CDR1 and CDR2 are LNHNV and YYDKDF (reference sequence). The CDR3 is made up of 16 amino acids.

The genes are TRBV29-1 and TRBJ2-5; TRBD1 matches at 7 bases. J lost 3 bases, V lost 8 bases, and 9 bases had no gene match. The CDR3 is made up of 13 amino acids. The V gene's germline CDR1 is SQVTM and CDR2 ANQGSEA. CDR3 nucleotide sequence: TGCAGCCACGGACAGGCCCCCAAAGAGACCCAGTACTTC. Translated: CSHGQAPKETQYF. Using reference TRBV29-1 and TRBJ2-5 for the parts outside the CDR3, the full variable domain is SAVISQKPSRDICQRGTSLTIQCQVDSQVTMMFWYRQQPGQSLTLIATANQGSEATYESGFVIDKFPISRPNLTFSTLTVSNMSPEDSSIYLCSHGQAPKETQYFGPGTRLLVL.

The chain employs TRBV10-1 and TRBJ2-5, with a tentative D call TRBD2 (6 bases). The DNA end is a closer match to TRBJ2-7, so the J assignment may be wrong. The CDR3 is 15 amino acids. Germline V lookup: CDR1 WNHNN, CDR2 SYGVQD (reference sequence). CDR3 in DNA: TGCGCCAGCAGTGAGCAACCAGCGGGTGCCTACGAGCAGTACTTC. It translates to CASSEQPAGAYEQYF.

The chain joins TRBV2 to TRBJ2-7; maybe TRBD2 (6 bases). With 6 bases removed from V and 6 bases from J, the gap between germline ends came to 15 bases. Per the germline V gene, CDR1 is SNHLY and CDR2 is FYNNEI. This CDR3 region has 13 residues. The CDR3 reads CASRKGGGLEQYF. CDR3 bases: TGTGCCAGCAGGAAGGGAGGCGGACTCGAGCAGTACTTC.

The chain is built from TRBV30 and TRBJ1-1; TRBD1 matches 9 bases. The trim removed 1 base at V and 3 bases at J, leaving 9 bases unmatched. Germline CDR1 is GTSNPN and CDR2 is SVGIG (reference sequence). CDR3 length: 16 residues. The DNA of the CDR3 is TGTGCCTGGAGTGGACAGGGGGTACGGGGGGACACTGAAGCTTTCTTT. This gives the protein CAWSGQGVRGDTEAFF.

This rearrangement joins TRBV5-8 to TRBJ2-3; tentatively, D is TRBD2 (6 bases). CDR1 and CDR2 from the germline V gene are SGHTS and YDEGEE. The V end was cut by 5 bases, the J end by 2 bases, with 15 bases between. The CDR3 is made up of 15 amino acids. DNA for the CDR3: TGTGCCAGCAGGGGGTTTAGCGGTACCACAGATACGCAGTATTTT. Protein: CASRGFSGTTDTQYF.

This chain's CDR3 is CAWSPGVGLNGYTF. The CDR3 DNA reads as TGTGCCTGGAGTCCCGGAGTGGGGCTGAATGGCTACACCTTC. The chain has TRBV30 and TRBJ1-2; possibly TRBD1 for D (5 bases). Germline-derived CDR1 and CDR2 are GTSNPN and SVGIG (reference sequence). This CDR3 spans 14 amino acids. The ends were cut back, 2 bases at V and 6 bases at J, with 16 bases in the middle. Complete variable domain (other parts from reference TRBV30 and TRBJ1-2): SQTIHQWPATLVQPVGSPLSLECTVEGTSNPNLYWYRQAAGRGLQLLFYSVGIGQISSEVPQNLSASRPQDRQFILSSKKLLLSDSGFYLCAWSPGVGLNGYTFGSGTRLTVV.

The chain couples TRBV27 to TRBJ2-3; 9 nucleotides agree with TRBD1. The J segment lost 1 base and the V segment lost 5 bases, leaving 10 bases of the junction unmatched. Germline CDR1 and CDR2: MNHEY and SMNVEV (reference sequence). The CDR3 is made up of 17 amino acids. The chain's CDR3 is CASSHRTGVAGTDTQYF. The CDR3 bases are TGTGCCAGCAGTCACCGGACAGGGGTTGCTGGCACAGATACGCAGTATTTT.

The rearrangement uses TRBV5-5 and TRBJ1-5, with 7 bases matching TRBD1. Germline V gives CDR1 SGHKS, CDR2 YYEKEE (reference sequence). The CDR3 consists of 16 residues. V dropped 0 bases and J dropped 1; count of bases not matched to a gene: 4. The chain's CDR3 is CASSLEGARSNQPQHF. The CDR3 coding sequence is TGTGCCAGCAGCTTGGAGGGGGCCCGAAGCAATCAGCCCCAGCATTTT.

This clone has a single count. The rearrangement links TRBV15 to TRBJ2-4; maybe TRBD2 (5 bases). V lost 1 base to trimming and J lost 0 bases, with 10 bases between them. The CDR3 runs 16 residues. CDR1 and CDR2 from the germline V gene are LNHNV and YYDKDF (reference sequence). CDR3 amino acids: CATSRVIREAKNIQYF. The CDR3 nucleotides read TGTGCCACCAGCAGAGTAATTCGGGAAGCCAAAAACATTCAGTACTTC.

This clone has only a few counts. The chain recombines TRBV16 with TRBJ2-7, with unresolved D. CDR1 and CDR2 from the germline V gene are KGHSY and FQNENV. Trimming stripped 1 base from V and 3 bases from J, with 10 bases between. The CDR3 consists of 14 residues. CDR3 sequence: CASSQWSDNYEQYF. CDR3 nucleotides: TGTGCCAGCAGCCAATGGTCTGACAACTACGAGCAGTACTTC.

In its sample, this clone was seen once. The V gene is TRBV11-2, the J gene TRBJ1-3, with 8 bases lining up with TRBD1. Germline values: CDR1 SGHAT, CDR2 FQNNGV. This CDR3 is built from 16 residues. The J segment lost 0 bases and the V segment lost 5 bases, leaving 6 bases of the junction unmatched. The CDR3 protein is CASSLTGGTSGNTIYF. DNA for the CDR3: TGTGCCAGCAGCCTTACAGGGGGGACCTCTGGAAACACCATATATTTT.

The chain carries TRBV2 and TRBJ2-3; 10 nucleotides align to TRBD2. Germline loops: CDR1 SNHLY, CDR2 FYNNEI. With V trimmed by 6 bases and J by 4 bases, 7 bases remained unmatched. The CDR3 totals 15 residues. This CDR3 is CASSRGTSDADTQYF. CDR3 nucleotide sequence: TGTGCCAGCAGCCGCGGGACTAGCGACGCAGATACGCAGTATTTT.

This clone is medium-sized. This chain joins TRBV28 and TRBJ2-2, with TRBD2 matching 9 bases. CDR3 length: 16 residues. Trimming cost V 0 bases and J 1 base; bases outside gene matches: 0. Germline V gives CDR1 MDHEN, CDR2 SYDVKM. CDR3 DNA sequence: TGTGCCAGCAGTTTATGGACTAGCGGGAACACCGGGGAGCTGTTTTTT. It codes for CASSLWTSGNTGELFF.

The chain couples TRBV7-8 to TRBJ1-1; D is unclear. The CDR3 loop spans 15 amino acids. The germline CDR1 and CDR2 sequences are SGHVS and FQNEAQ. Trimming stripped 5 bases from V and 4 bases from J, with 17 bases between. The CDR3 spells CASSLRISAATEAFF. The CDR3 DNA reads TGTGCCAGCAGCCTTCGAATCTCCGCGGCCACTGAAGCTTTCTTT.

There are a few counts of this clone. The V call is TRBV30, the J call TRBJ2-7; weak D call: TRBD1 (5 bases). Germline V gene data show CDR1 as GTSNPN and CDR2 as SVGIG (reference sequence). CDR3 length: 12 amino acids. Between the trimmed V and J ends, which lost 1 base and 7 bases, there was a span of 11 bases. As DNA, the CDR3 is TGTGCCTGGAGTGACAGGCCGTGGGAGCAGTACTTC. Translating it yields CAWSDRPWEQYF.

This CDR3 reads CASSATTGKNTEAFF. For the CDR3, the DNA is TGCGCCAGCAGTGCGACGACAGGGAAGAACACTGAAGCTTTCTTT. The chain links TRBV10-2 to TRBJ1-1; 7 bases are shared with TRBD1. Germline CDR1 and CDR2: WSHSY and SAAADI. CDR3 length: 15 residues. After removal of 4 bases from V and 1 base from J, the junction contained 6 bases not matched to a gene.

This chain links TRBV19 with TRBJ1-5, with 9 bases identical to TRBD1. The V segment lost 3 bases and the J segment 7 bases; nucleotides outside the gene matches: 7. Germline V gives CDR1 LNHDA, CDR2 SQIVND (reference sequence). CDR3 length: 15 residues. This CDR3 reads CASSMWDRDEQPQHF. Written as DNA, the CDR3 is TGTGCCAGTAGTATGTGGGACAGGGATGAACAGCCCCAGCATTTT.